Presented here are 7 T cell receptor beta chains from one specimen sequenced in a study of shared clonotypes between healthy human individuals. The assay was immunoSEQ multiplex PCR, and TCRdb's table has in-frame clones only and misses some. Counted here are nearly 750,000 clones, 55% to 80% occurring once; the ten biggest clones make up about 1.7%. The specimen sequenced was memory CD4+ T cells sorted from blood. Subset here: CD45RA-negative fraction. The origin of the receptors is a woman between 25 and 40 years old in good health.

This clone has only a few counts. The V and J genes are TRBV2 and TRBJ2-7, with 7 bases that match TRBD2. CDR1 is SNHLY, CDR2 FYNNEI, per germline. The CDR3 is made up of 16 amino acids. Germline trimming cut 2 bases from V and 4 bases from J; bases unmatched to any gene: 11. This CDR3 is CASSEWGGSGTYEQYF. CDR3 in DNA: TGTGCCAGCAGTGAATGGGGCGGAAGCGGGACGTACGAGCAGTACTTC.

The rearrangement links TRBV11-2 to TRBJ1-1; D is undetermined. The CDR3 is made up of 13 amino acids. Per the germline V gene, CDR1 is SGHAT and CDR2 is FQNNGV. The V end lost 1 base, the J end lost 7 bases, and 10 bases lay between the germline ends. The DNA of the CDR3 is TGTGCCAGCAGCTTAGGAGGCAGTAATGAAGCTTTCTTT. Translated: CASSLGGSNEAFF.

In its sample, this clone was seen a few times. The rearrangement links TRBV10-1 to TRBJ2-2; D is ambiguous. Between the trimmed V and J ends, which lost 4 bases and 1 base, there was a span of 7 bases. CDR1 and CDR2 (germline): WNHNN, SYGVQD (reference sequence). CDR3 length equals 14 residues. CDR3 nucleotide sequence: TGCGCCAGCAGTGGGAGTAGGAACACCGGGGAGCTGTTTTTT. Protein sequence: CASSGSRNTGELFF.

CDR3 amino acids: CATPHWRESGYEQYF. CDR3 DNA: TGTGCCACCCCCCACTGGCGGGAATCGGGATACGAGCAGTACTTC. The chain recombines TRBV19 with TRBJ2-7, with a possible D match to TRBD2 (6 bases). The V and J ends lost 10 bases and 4 bases respectively, with 23 bases between them. This CDR3 contains 15 residues. Germline V gene sequence: CDR1 LNHDA, CDR2 SQIVND (reference sequence).

This chain joins TRBV28 and TRBJ2-6, with D possibly called TRBD1 or TRBD2 (6 bases each). Germline CDR1 is MDHEN and CDR2 is SYDVKM. This CDR3 region has 16 residues. Trimming stripped 5 bases from V and 2 bases from J, with 13 bases between. CDR3: CASSRGVYPGANVLTF. The CDR3 DNA reads TGTGCCAGCAGTAGGGGGGTTTACCCTGGGGCCAACGTCCTGACTTTC.

This clone was seen a single time. This chain connects TRBV28 to TRBJ1-5, with 8 bases matching TRBD1. The CDR3 runs 15 residues. Germline-derived CDR1 and CDR2 are MDHEN and SYDVKM. V lost 5 bases and J lost 2; bases outside the gene matches: 5. This CDR3 is CASSAPTGGNQPQHF. For the CDR3, the DNA is TGTGCCAGCAGTGCCCCGACAGGGGGCAATCAGCCCCAGCATTTT.

V is TRBV9 and J is TRBJ1-2; 9 bases line up with TRBD1. This CDR3 is 13 amino acids long. The germline V gene encodes CDR1 SGDLS and CDR2 YYNGEE. J lost 8 bases, V lost 3 bases, and 5 bases had no gene match. The CDR3 region has the DNA TGTGCCAGCAGCGCCGGGACAGGGTCCGGCTACACCTTC. Protein sequence: CASSAGTGSGYTF. The full variable domain, completed using reference TRBV9 and TRBJ1-2, is DSGVTQTPKHLITATGQRVTLRCSPRSGDLSVYWYQQSLDQGLQFLIQYYNGEERAKGNILERFSAQQFPDLHSELNLSSLELGDSALYFCASSAGTGSGYTFGSGTRLTVV.